This T cell receptor (beta chain) was captured by sequencing in a study of prognosis after radiotherapy for stage I lung cancer. CDR3 of TCR beta was amplified from genomic DNA via a two-round multiplex PCR. Primers (each specific to one TRBV or TRBJ gene) were used in first-round PCR. TCRdb processed the multiplex PCR reads anew with MiXCR; each CDR3 protein has one entry. Of more than 30,000 distinct CDR3 sequences listed, 35% to 45% are singletons. Study-wide results and limits: TRBV and TRBJ gene usage reportedly differed between patients with and without metastases.

Per the germline V gene, CDR1 is MNHEY and CDR2 is SMNVEV (reference sequence). V lost 8 bases, J lost 1 base, and 9 bases lay in between. This CDR3 spans 13 amino acids. This clonotype was seen repeatedly, ten times or more. As yet, its antigen is unknown. The chain couples TRBV27 to TRBJ2-4; D unclear. This receptor was identified in a donor aged 50 or older with non-small cell lung cancer. Sequenced here: PBMCs, sampled before or after stereotactic body radiation therapy (not recorded which). This chain's CDR3 is CASWAVAKNIQYF. DNA of the CDR3: TGTGCCAGCTGGGCGGTGGCCAAAAACATTCAGTACTTC.